One and the same sample provided the 18 T cell receptor beta chains below, sequenced in a study of cytomegalovirus exposure and HLA in healthy donors. Amplification used 60 Vbeta primers and 13 Jbeta primers. Only in-frame clones appear in the TCRdb table, and some are missing; sequencing was by immunoSEQ multiplex PCR. The table records fewer than 250,000 clones, 65% to 80% of them present only once. Sample: PBMCs. These receptors came from a woman aged 40-49 years in good health and CMV-seronegative.

V usage is TRBV18 and J usage is TRBJ2-7; 8 bases agree with TRBD1. V lost 2 bases to trimming and J lost 7 bases; unmatched junction nucleotides: 10. The CDR3 has 15 amino acids. Germline V gene data show CDR1 as KGHSH and CDR2 as LQKENI. In DNA, the CDR3 is TGTGCCAGCTCACCAACGAGGACAGGGAGTAGTGAGCAGTACTTC. It yields the protein CASSPTRTGSSEQYF.

This clone came up a few times. The CDR3 DNA reads TGTGCCAGCTCACCTTCGACTGGCTCACCCCTCCACTTT. It encodes CASSPSTGSPLHF. This chain links TRBV18 with TRBJ1-6; D is undetermined. Trimming took off 3 bases at V and 10 bases at J, with 10 bases between the two ends. Germline V CDR1 and CDR2: KGHSH, LQKENI. The CDR3 totals 13 residues. Looking up the rest from reference TRBV18 and TRBJ1-6 gives the full variable domain: NAGVMQNPRHLVRRRGQEARLRCSPMKGHSHVYWYRQLPEEGLKFMVYLQKENIIDESGMPKERFSAEFPKEGPSILRIQQVVRGDSAAYFCASSPSTGSPLHFGNGTRLTVT.

The chain couples TRBV2 to TRBJ1-2, with D uncertain. The germline CDR1 and CDR2 sequences are SNHLY and FYNNEI. The CDR3 is made up of 12 amino acids. V was pared by 1 base and J by 8 bases, with 8 bases between. CDR3 sequence: CASSEVRRGYTF. CDR3 sequence (DNA): TGTGCCAGCAGTGAAGTCCGGAGGGGCTACACCTTC.

The rearrangement joins TRBV7-9 to TRBJ1-6; 7 positions agree with TRBD1. The length of the CDR3 is 15 residues. CDR1 and CDR2 from the germline V gene are SEHNR and FQNEAQ (reference sequence). V shed 5 bases and J 8 bases; nucleotides not matched to a gene: 9. CDR3 protein: CASSTEQGSDSPLHF. In nucleotides, the CDR3 is TGTGCCAGCAGCACCGAACAGGGGTCGGATTCACCCCTCCACTTT.

This clone occurred once. This chain uses TRBV11-3 with TRBJ2-1; 10 nucleotides agree with TRBD2. The germline V gene encodes CDR1 SGHNT and CDR2 YENEEA. The CDR3 has 17 amino acids. The J segment lost 6 bases and the V segment lost 3 bases, leaving 11 bases of the junction unmatched. The CDR3 region has the DNA TGTGCCAGCAGCTTGAGGGCTTCTAGCGGGAGTATCAATGAGCAGTTCTTC. Protein: CASSLRASSGSINEQFF.

This clone was picked up a small number of times. The J gene is TRBJ2-7, the V gene TRBV30, with D maybe TRBD1 (5 bases). The CDR3 spans 15 residues. CDR1 and CDR2 (germline): GTSNPN, SVGIG (reference sequence). V shed 3 bases and J shed 2 bases, with 17 bases lying between them. Here the CDR3 reads CAWRPVAGLPYEQYF. In DNA form, the CDR3 reads TGTGCCTGGAGGCCCGTGGCAGGGCTACCCTACGAGCAGTACTTC.

The rearrangement joins TRBV19 to TRBJ1-5; 7 bases map to TRBD1. CDR3 length equals 14 residues. The trim removed 7 bases at V and 6 bases at J, leaving 9 bases unmatched. CDR1 is LNHDA and CDR2 is SQIVND in the germline V gene (reference sequence). The CDR3: CASNAGTDFQPQHF. The CDR3 nucleotides read TGTGCCAGTAATGCGGGGACAGATTTTCAGCCCCAGCATTTT.

The chain joins TRBV28 to TRBJ2-7; a possible D gene is TRBD1 (6 bases). V lost 3 bases and J 4 bases, leaving 16 bases between the germline ends. From germline, CDR1 is MDHEN and CDR2 SYDVKM. CDR3 size: 15 residues. The CDR3: CASSLTGPSWYEQYV. CDR3 nucleotides: TGTGCCAGCAGTTTGACAGGACCCTCTTGGTACGAGCAGTACGTC.

This clone occurred a few times. The chain combines TRBV7-2 with TRBJ2-1; the D gene is possibly TRBD2 (5 bases). Germline CDR1 reads SGHTA; CDR2 reads FQGNSA. The CDR3 loop spans 14 amino acids. The V end lost 1 base, the J end lost 4 bases, and 8 bases lay between the germline ends. The DNA of the CDR3 is TGTGCCAGCAGCTTAGGGACGGGATACAATGAGCAGTTCTTC. It translates to CASSLGTGYNEQFF.

This clone appeared a single time. The chain has TRBV5-1 and TRBJ2-7; 8 bases are a match to TRBD2. V was pared by 0 bases and J by 6 bases, with 11 bases of the junction left unmatched. The CDR3 spans 16 residues. Germline V gene sequence: CDR1 SGHRS, CDR2 YFSETQ. CDR3 residues: CASSLGEAAAGAEQYV. The CDR3, as DNA: TGCGCCAGCAGCTTGGGGGAGGCGGCAGCGGGAGCCGAGCAGTACGTC.

This chain links TRBV12-5 with TRBJ2-7; D is perhaps TRBD2 (6 bases). The germline CDR1 and CDR2 sequences are LGHNT and FRNRAP. V dropped 2 bases and J dropped 0 bases, with 14 bases sitting between them. The CDR3 has 16 residues. The CDR3 reads CASGLISAGLSYEQYF. CDR3 bases: TGTGCTAGTGGTTTGATTTCTGCGGGACTCTCCTACGAGCAGTACTTC.

This clone occurred a few times. The chain has TRBV4-3 and TRBJ2-1, with TRBD2 identical over 13 bases. The V segment lost 4 bases and the J segment 0 bases; nucleotides outside the gene matches: 12. CDR1 LGHNA and CDR2 YSLEER come from the germline V gene. The CDR3 length is 20 residues. The CDR3 coding sequence is TGCGCCAGCAGCCTATTAACCGGGACTAGCGGGGAAAGCTCCTACAATGAGCAGTTCTTC. This codes for CASSLLTGTSGESSYNEQFF.

The count of this clone is one. The chain links TRBV27 to TRBJ2-1; 13 bases line up with TRBD2. The CDR3 has 14 amino acids. V dropped 6 bases and J dropped 9; count of bases not matched to a gene: 5. CDR1 and CDR2 (germline): MNHEY, SMNVEV (reference sequence). This chain's CDR3 is CASSGTSGMVEQFF. CDR3 coding DNA: TGTGCCAGCAGCGGGACTAGCGGGATGGTTGAGCAGTTCTTC.

The gene calls are TRBV11-2 and TRBJ1-4, with D possibly matching TRBD1 (6 bases). The CDR3 covers 15 residues. Germline V lookup: CDR1 SGHAT, CDR2 FQNNGV. Deletions cut 2 bases from V and 8 bases from J, with 15 bases between. As DNA, the CDR3 is TGTGCCAGCAGCTTAATGGGGGCGACGGTGGAAAAACTGTTTTTT. Its protein is CASSLMGATVEKLFF.

The chain recombines TRBV27 with TRBJ1-5; D possibly corresponds to TRBD1 (6 bases). V was clipped by 2 bases and J by 4 bases, with 9 bases between them. Germline lookup yields CDR1 MNHEY and CDR2 SMNVEV (reference sequence). CDR3 length: 14 amino acids. The CDR3 DNA reads as TGTGCCAGCAGTTTACAGGGGTGGAATCAGCCCCAGCATTTT. It codes for CASSLQGWNQPQHF.

The chain uses TRBV9 and TRBJ1-2, with 8 bases aligning to TRBD1. The CDR3 spans 15 residues. The germline V gene encodes CDR1 SGDLS and CDR2 YYNGEE. V gave up 0 bases and J gave up 2 bases; unmatched junction bases: 3. The CDR3 coding sequence is TGTGCCAGCAGCGTAGGGCAGGGGGCCAACTATGGCTACACCTTC. Residues: CASSVGQGANYGYTF.

The CDR3 nucleotides are TGCAGTGTGACTAGCGGGAGTGTGCAGTACGTC. Amino acids: CSVTSGSVQYV. V and J are TRBV20-1 and TRBJ2-7; 12 nucleotides agree with TRBD2. This CDR3 comprises 11 residues. CDR1 is DFQATT, CDR2 SNEGSKA, per germline (reference sequence). V lost 7 bases and J lost 9; bases outside the gene matches: 4.

The chain has TRBV6-5 and TRBJ2-3, with D possibly matching TRBD1 (5 bases). CDR3 length: 11 residues. Trimming took 5 bases from V and 5 from J, leaving 5 bases between them. The germline gives CDR1 MNHEY, CDR2 SVGAGI. CDR3 amino acids: CASSRGDTQYF. As DNA, the CDR3 is TGTGCCAGCAGTAGGGGAGATACGCAGTATTTT.